This T cell receptor (beta chain) was observed in a study of blood T cells in healthy people across ages. Overall study results and limits: It was the long-lived donors that had more naive CD4+ cells and higher diversity than aged donors.

The CDR3 sequence is 16 residues long. Per the germline V gene, CDR1 is SGHDT and CDR2 is YYEEEE. The V and J ends lost 3 bases and 5 bases respectively, with 21 bases between them. It was with a sample-barcoded 5' primer and a J-beta primer mix that a second PCR of about 7 to 12 cycles was run. A template-switch adaptor that had 12 random nucleotides put a tag on each cDNA molecule. MiXCR was run by TCRdb on the 5' RACE reads, yielding one entry per CDR3 protein. The table records 1.5 million to 2 million distinct CDR3 sequences, about 31% of them present only once. This clonotype has more than one count but fewer than ten. Antigen unknown. Each donor gave roughly 9.2 milliliters of peripheral blood. Each sample had at least 7 million PBMCs isolated.

The J gene is TRBJ2-7, the V gene TRBV5-6; a weak D match, TRBD1 (6 bases). Source material: blood. The receptor's source is a woman aged 25 to 39 in good health. The CDR3 DNA sequence: TGTGCCAGCAGCTCCGGGACACAAAGCTACCTGGACGAGCAGTACTTC. Its translation is CASSSGTQSYLDEQYF.